One T cell receptor (beta chain) is described in this entry. Its antigen remains unidentified. The sample originates from a study of cytomegalovirus exposure and HLA in healthy donors. Findings of the study overall: As a later analysis revealed, most CMV-associated TCR beta chains appeared HLA-restricted.

The PCR contained 60 Vbeta and 13 Jbeta primers. Measured with immunoSEQ multiplex PCR; TCRdb has only the in-frame clones, and not every one. The repertoire holds 77,000 or so clones, with 70% to 85% as singletons. This TCR was recovered from a man between 65 and 85 years old in good health and CMV-seropositive. Sequencing was performed on PBMCs.

The CDR3 DNA follows: TGTGCCATCAGTTTAGACAGATACTACGAGCAGTACTTC. Protein product: CAISLDRYYEQYF. The V and J genes are TRBV10-3 and TRBJ2-7, with D maybe TRBD1 (5 bases). Germline CDR1 reads ENHRY; CDR2 reads SYGVKD. The CDR3 consists of 13 residues. With 5 bases removed from V and 3 bases from J, the gap between germline ends came to 11 bases.